The 10 T cell receptor beta chains reported below all come from one sample, sequenced in a study of blood T cell repertoires in COVID-19. Produced via immunoSEQ multiplex PCR; TCRdb's table is partial and in-frame only. This table holds about 280,000 clones, 88% found once. Specimen: PBMCs or T cells enriched from blood (not recorded which). These TCRs come from a woman aged 25 to 39 who had recovered from COVID-19.

In its sample, this clone was seen a few times. The J gene is TRBJ1-1, the V gene TRBV2; D not certain. The CDR3 is 13 amino acids. Germline CDR1 is SNHLY and CDR2 is FYNNEI. Between the trimmed V and J ends, which lost 5 bases and 1 base, there was a span of 8 bases. DNA of the CDR3: TGTGCCAGCAGTACTCTAAGGAACACTGAAGCTTTCTTT. This encodes CASSTLRNTEAFF. Full variable domain (rest looked up from reference TRBV2 and TRBJ1-1): EPEVTQTPSHQVTQMGQEVILRCVPISNHLYFYWYRQILGQKVEFLVSFYNNEISEKSEIFDDQFSVERPDGSNFTLKIRSTKLEDSAMYFCASSTLRNTEAFFGQGTRLTVV.

The rearrangement links TRBV7-6 to TRBJ2-7, with D maybe TRBD2 (6 bases). From germline, CDR1 is SGHVS and CDR2 FNYEAQ. The CDR3 runs to 13 residues. V lost 5 bases and J 3 bases, leaving 11 bases between the germline ends. In nucleotides, the CDR3 is TGTGCCAGCAGCGAGGGGAGGCACTACGAGCAGTACTTC. Translating it yields CASSEGRHYEQYF.

In the case of this clone: A junction boundary mismatches the germline segment, possibly from a read error. The chain has TRBV5-1 and TRBJ2-3, with D possibly matching TRBD1 (6 bases). The CDR3 is 14 residues long. The germline V gene encodes CDR1 SGHRS and CDR2 YFSETQ. CDR3 in amino acids: CASSLDSLTDTQYF. The CDR3 DNA sequence: TGCGCCAGCAGTTTGGACAGCCTCACAGATACGCAGTATTTT.

The chain links TRBV19 to TRBJ1-5, with 8 bases matching TRBD1. The CDR3 sequence is 16 residues long. Losses at the gene ends were 5 bases for V and 7 bases for J; bases not matched to a gene: 13. Germline V gene sequence: CDR1 LNHDA, CDR2 SQIVND (reference sequence). In nucleotides, the CDR3 is TGTGCCAGTAGTGCTGGGACAGGAACTACTGGGCAGCCCCAGCATTTT. Residues: CASSAGTGTTGQPQHF.

The V call is TRBV19, the J call TRBJ1-2; maybe TRBD1 (6 bases). V lost 6 bases to trimming and J lost 0 bases, with 20 bases between them. This CDR3 spans 17 amino acids. Per the germline V gene, CDR1 is LNHDA and CDR2 is SQIVND (reference sequence). CDR3 loop: CASSPVTTWTANYGYTF. Here the CDR3 DNA reads TGTGCCAGTAGCCCAGTAACGACATGGACAGCTAACTATGGCTACACCTTC.

Only one count was recorded for this clone. V gene TRBV6-5 combines with J gene TRBJ1-1, with D possibly being TRBD1 (5 bases). Trimming took 5 bases from V and 4 from J, leaving 17 bases between them. The CDR3 length is 15 residues. The germline V gene has CDR1 MNHEY and CDR2 SVGAGI. CDR3 nucleotide sequence: TGTGCCAGCAGTCCCAGAAACCCGGGGGGCACTGAAGCTTTCTTT. Its protein product is CASSPRNPGGTEAFF.

This clone was seen just once. At the DNA level, this CDR3 is encoded by other sequences in the same sample as well. V gene TRBV18 combines with J gene TRBJ2-7; no clear D gene. This CDR3 is built from 11 residues. V lost 5 bases to trimming and J lost 3 bases, with 5 bases between them. The germline gives CDR1 KGHSH, CDR2 LQKENI. CDR3 nucleotides: TGTGCCAGCTCATTGAGCTACGAGCAGTACTTC. Translation: CASSLSYEQYF.

This clone was found a few times. V usage is TRBV6-5 and J usage is TRBJ1-2; no definite D call. V lost 8 bases and J lost 8, with 18 bases in between. CDR1 is MNHEY and CDR2 is SVGAGI in the germline V gene. The CDR3 totals 13 residues. The CDR3 spells CASGRRPRGGYTF. CDR3 nucleotide sequence: TGTGCCAGCGGTCGACGCCCACGCGGGGGCTACACCTTC.

The rearrangement joins TRBV27 to TRBJ2-7; no reliable D call. The CDR3 consists of 12 residues. The V gene lost 4 bases and the J gene lost 3 bases, with 7 bases spanning the gap. Germline V CDR1 and CDR2: MNHEY, SMNVEV (reference sequence). In DNA form, the CDR3 reads TGTGCCAGCAGTTCCCCCAACTACGAGCAGTACTTC. Protein: CASSSPNYEQYF.

V gene TRBV24-1 combines with J gene TRBJ2-3, with D maybe TRBD1 (6 bases). V shed 8 bases and J shed 2 bases, with 19 bases lying between them. CDR1 is KGHDR, CDR2 SFDVKD, per germline. The CDR3 is made up of 16 amino acids. The CDR3 bases are TGTGCCACCACGCGGACAGATAAGGATTACACAGATACGCAGTATTTT. The encoded protein is CATTRTDKDYTDTQYF.